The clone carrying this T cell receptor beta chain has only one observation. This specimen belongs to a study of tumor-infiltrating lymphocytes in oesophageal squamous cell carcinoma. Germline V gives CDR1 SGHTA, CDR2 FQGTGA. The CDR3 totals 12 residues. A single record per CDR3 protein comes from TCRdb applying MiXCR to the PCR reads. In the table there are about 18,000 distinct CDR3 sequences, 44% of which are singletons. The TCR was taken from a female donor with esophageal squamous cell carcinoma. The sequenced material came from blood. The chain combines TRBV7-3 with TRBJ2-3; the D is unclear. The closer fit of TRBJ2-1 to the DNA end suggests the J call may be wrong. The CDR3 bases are TGTGCCAGCAGCTCAACTCACAATGAGCAGTTCTTC. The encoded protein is CASSSTHNEQFF.